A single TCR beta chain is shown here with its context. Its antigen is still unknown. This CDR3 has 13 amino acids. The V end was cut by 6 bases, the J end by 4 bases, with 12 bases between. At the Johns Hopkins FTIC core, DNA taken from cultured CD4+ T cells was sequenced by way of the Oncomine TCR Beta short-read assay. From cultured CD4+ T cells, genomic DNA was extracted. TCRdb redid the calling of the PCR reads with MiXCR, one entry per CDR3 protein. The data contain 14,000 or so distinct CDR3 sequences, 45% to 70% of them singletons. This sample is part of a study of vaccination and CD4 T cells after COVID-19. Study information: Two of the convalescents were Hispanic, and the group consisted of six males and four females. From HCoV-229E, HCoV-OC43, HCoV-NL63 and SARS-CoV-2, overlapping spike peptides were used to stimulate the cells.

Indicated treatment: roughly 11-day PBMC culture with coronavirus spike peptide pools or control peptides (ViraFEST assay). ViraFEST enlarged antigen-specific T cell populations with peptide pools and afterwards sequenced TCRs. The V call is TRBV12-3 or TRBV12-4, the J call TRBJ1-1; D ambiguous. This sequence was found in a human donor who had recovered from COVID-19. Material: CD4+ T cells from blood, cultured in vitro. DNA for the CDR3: TGTGCCAGCAGCCGCAAGTTCACCACTGAAGCTTTCTTT. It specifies CASSRKFTTEAFF.